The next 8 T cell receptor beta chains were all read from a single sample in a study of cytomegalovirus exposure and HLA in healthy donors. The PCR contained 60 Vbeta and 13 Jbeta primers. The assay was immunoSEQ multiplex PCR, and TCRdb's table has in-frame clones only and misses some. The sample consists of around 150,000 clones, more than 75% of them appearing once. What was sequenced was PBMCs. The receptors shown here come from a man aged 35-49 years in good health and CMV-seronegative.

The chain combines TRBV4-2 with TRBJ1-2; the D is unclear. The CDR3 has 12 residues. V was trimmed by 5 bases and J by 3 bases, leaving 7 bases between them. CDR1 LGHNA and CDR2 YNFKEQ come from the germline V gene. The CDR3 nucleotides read TGTGCCAGCAGCGCGCTAGACTATGGCTACACCTTC. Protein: CASSALDYGYTF.

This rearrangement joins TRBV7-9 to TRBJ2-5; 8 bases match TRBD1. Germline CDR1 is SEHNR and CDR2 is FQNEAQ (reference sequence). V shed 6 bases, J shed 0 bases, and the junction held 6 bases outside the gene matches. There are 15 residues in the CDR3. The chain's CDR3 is CASSSGQGHQETQYF. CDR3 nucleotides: TGTGCCAGCAGTTCCGGACAGGGCCACCAAGAGACCCAGTACTTC.

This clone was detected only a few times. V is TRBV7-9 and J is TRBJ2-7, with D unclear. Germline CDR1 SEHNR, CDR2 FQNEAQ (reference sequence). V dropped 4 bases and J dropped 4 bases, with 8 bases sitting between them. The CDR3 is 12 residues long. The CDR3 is CASSSLQYEQYF. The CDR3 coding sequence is TGTGCCAGCAGCTCCCTACAGTACGAGCAGTACTTC.

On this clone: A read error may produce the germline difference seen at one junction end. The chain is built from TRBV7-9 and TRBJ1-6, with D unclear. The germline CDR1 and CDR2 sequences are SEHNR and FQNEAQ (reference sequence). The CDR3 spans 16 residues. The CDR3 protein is CSSRHGDVGMDSPLHF. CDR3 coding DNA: TGTTCCAGCAGACACGGGGATGTGGGGATGGATTCACCCCTCCACTTT. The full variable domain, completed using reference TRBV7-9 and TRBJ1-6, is DTGVSQNPRHKITKRGQNVTFRCDPISEHNRLYWYRQTLGQGPEFLTYFQNEAQLEKSRLLSDRFSAERPKGSFSTLEIQRTEQGDSAMYLCSSRHGDVGMDSPLHFGNGTRLTVT.

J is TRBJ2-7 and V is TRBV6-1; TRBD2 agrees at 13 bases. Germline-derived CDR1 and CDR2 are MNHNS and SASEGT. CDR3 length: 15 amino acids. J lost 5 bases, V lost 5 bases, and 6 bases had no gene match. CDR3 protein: CASSSRTSGSDEQYF. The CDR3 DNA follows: TGTGCCAGCAGTTCCCGGACTAGCGGGAGCGACGAGCAGTACTTC.

The CDR3, as DNA: TGTGCCAGCAGCTCGATAAGCCGGGACAGGGGAATCCATGAGCAGTTCTTC. It yields the protein CASSSISRDRGIHEQFF. V and J are TRBV5-6 and TRBJ2-7; TRBD1 matches at 10 bases. TRBJ2-1 explains the end of the DNA better; the J call may be wrong. The CDR3 covers 17 residues. The germline V gene has CDR1 SGHDT and CDR2 YYEEEE.

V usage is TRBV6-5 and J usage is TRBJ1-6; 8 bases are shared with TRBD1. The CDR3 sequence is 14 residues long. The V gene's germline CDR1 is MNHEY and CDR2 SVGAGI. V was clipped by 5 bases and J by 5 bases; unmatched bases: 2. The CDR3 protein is CASSDRGNNSPLHF. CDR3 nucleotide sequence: TGTGCCAGCAGTGACAGGGGCAATAATTCACCCCTCCACTTT.

The CDR3 DNA reads TGTGCCAGCAGTCCCGGGGAATCCCACGAGCAGTACTTC. Translated: CASSPGESHEQYF. This rearrangement joins TRBV6-1 to TRBJ2-7; perhaps TRBD2 as D (5 bases). The CDR3 is made up of 13 amino acids. Germline V gives CDR1 MNHNS, CDR2 SASEGT. V dropped 5 bases and J dropped 5 bases, with 13 bases sitting between them.